One and the same sample provided the 13 T cell receptor beta chains below, sequenced in a study of radiation and T cells in renal cell carcinoma. Time point meaning: baseline pretreatment blood. Documented treatment: 15 Gy SBRT to primary tumor, nephrectomy 4 weeks later. The data were produced by immunoSEQ multiplex PCR, yet TCRdb's version contains in-frame clones alone and is incomplete. The sample holds about 50,000 clones, roughly 84% seen once. Here the sequenced sample was blood, taken from a patient whose treatment included radiotherapy and nephrectomy. The source of these receptors is a woman between 65 and 79 years old with renal cell carcinoma.

The chain joins TRBV7-9 to TRBJ1-4; no clear D. V was shortened by 4 bases and J by 6 bases, with 12 bases between the two germline ends. The germline gives CDR1 SEHNR, CDR2 FQNEAQ (reference sequence). This CDR3 region has 14 residues. The CDR3 protein is CASSSLVGDEKLFF. The CDR3 nucleotides read TGTGCCAGCAGCTCCCTGGTGGGCGATGAAAAACTGTTTTTT.

The J gene is TRBJ1-1, the V gene TRBV4-1; D gene uncertain. CDR3 length: 14 residues. The V and J ends lost 1 base and 4 bases respectively, with 10 bases between them. CDR1 MGHRA and CDR2 YSYEKL come from the germline V gene. The CDR3 loop is CASSQVGRGTEAFF. The CDR3 DNA reads as TGCGCCAGCAGCCAAGTAGGGCGGGGCACTGAAGCTTTCTTT.

The rearrangement joins TRBV5-4 to TRBJ2-7, with TRBD2 matching 7 bases. The germline V gene has CDR1 SGHNT and CDR2 YYREEE (reference sequence). V was clipped by 2 bases and J by 0 bases; unmatched bases: 5. This CDR3 comprises 15 residues. The CDR3 DNA sequence: TGTGCCAGCAGCTTTGAGCGGGAAAGCTCCTACGAGCAGTACTTC. It specifies CASSFERESSYEQYF.

This chain links TRBV15 with TRBJ2-7, with 8 bases lining up with TRBD2. V lost 3 bases and J lost 4; bases outside the gene matches: 8. CDR3 length: 15 amino acids. The germline V gene encodes CDR1 LNHNV and CDR2 YYDKDF (reference sequence). The CDR3 DNA is TGTGCCACCAGCAGGGGCGGGGGGCGCATATACGAGCAGTACTTC. Its translation is CATSRGGGRIYEQYF.

This clone came up a few times. This rearrangement joins TRBV7-9 to TRBJ2-1, with D perhaps assigned TRBD1 or TRBD2 (5 bases each). V shed 1 base and J shed 5 bases, with 9 bases lying between them. Germline V gene lookup returns CDR1 SEHNR and CDR2 FQNEAQ (reference sequence). This CDR3 has 14 amino acids. The CDR3 region has the DNA TGTGCCAGCAGCTTAGTGGGACGGAACAATGAGCAGTTCTTC. Amino acid sequence: CASSLVGRNNEQFF. Supplemented by reference TRBV7-9 and TRBJ2-1, the full variable domain reads DTGVSQNPRHKITKRGQNVTFRCDPISEHNRLYWYRQTLGQGPEFLTYFQNEAQLEKSRLLSDRFSAERPKGSFSTLEIQRTEQGDSAMYLCASSLVGRNNEQFFGPGTRLTVL.

The V gene is TRBV19, the J gene TRBJ1-4, with 7 nucleotides matching TRBD1. V trimming: 7 bases; J trimming: 7 bases; junction bases outside the gene matches: 15. CDR3 length: 16 amino acids. The V gene's germline CDR1 is LNHDA and CDR2 SQIVND (reference sequence). The DNA for the CDR3 is TGTGCCAGTATGGAGACAGGGAATTTGTTAGGTGAAAAACTGTTTTTT. Encoded protein: CASMETGNLLGEKLFF.

The chain carries TRBV5-1 and TRBJ2-7; 7 bases line up with TRBD1. V dropped 4 bases and J dropped 1; count of bases not matched to a gene: 5. The CDR3 extends over 14 amino acids. Per the germline V gene, CDR1 is SGHRS and CDR2 is YFSETQ. The CDR3 bases are TGCGCCAGCAGCCTCGGACAGGCTTCCTACGAGCAGTACTTC. This sequence encodes CASSLGQASYEQYF.

This chain connects TRBV18 to TRBJ1-2, with 11 bases identical to TRBD1. The ends lost 0 bases at V and 8 bases at J; junction bases unmatched: 8. Germline assignment: CDR1 KGHSH and CDR2 LQKENI. This CDR3 contains 16 residues. The DNA for the CDR3 is TGTGCCAGCTCACCACCGAATCAGGGACAGGGGGGAGGCTACACCTTC. As protein: CASSPPNQGQGGGYTF.

This chain joins TRBV5-6 and TRBJ1-5, with 9 bases identical to TRBD1. Germline V lookup: CDR1 SGHDT, CDR2 YYEEEE. The V and J ends lost 4 bases and 2 bases, in that order; junction bases with no gene match: 4. The CDR3 is made up of 15 amino acids. Written as DNA, the CDR3 is TGTGCCAGCAGCCTGGGACAGGGAGGCAATCAGCCCCAGCATTTT. Its translation is CASSLGQGGNQPQHF.

This clone has only a few counts. The chain is built from TRBV6-4 and TRBJ2-3; tentatively, D is TRBD1 (6 bases). The CDR3 extends over 17 amino acids. CDR1 and CDR2 (germline): MRHNA, SNTAGT. Trimming removed 3 bases at V and 0 bases at J, with 16 bases between. CDR3: CASSEGVTGRSTDTQYF. The DNA for the CDR3 is TGTGCCAGCAGTGAAGGGGTGACAGGCCGTAGCACAGATACGCAGTATTTT.

V and J are TRBV4-1 and TRBJ2-5; no definite D call. Trimming took 4 bases from V and 3 from J, leaving 9 bases between them. The CDR3 is made up of 13 amino acids. CDR1 and CDR2 from the germline V gene are MGHRA and YSYEKL. The CDR3 nucleotides read TGCGCCAGCAGCCGTCGCCCGGAAGAGACCCAGTACTTC. Translating gives CASSRRPEETQYF.

This chain joins TRBV30 and TRBJ2-2; the D call may be TRBD1 or TRBD2 (5 bases each). Germline CDR1 GTSNPN, CDR2 SVGIG (reference sequence). Trimming shortened V by 3 bases and J by 4 bases, and 15 bases separated the two germline ends. The CDR3 runs 15 residues. Here the CDR3 reads CAWSAGTRGTGELFF. The DNA for the CDR3 is TGTGCCTGGAGCGCCGGGACCCGGGGCACCGGGGAGCTGTTTTTT.

This chain uses TRBV4-1 with TRBJ1-2; 8 bases fit TRBD1. CDR1 is MGHRA, CDR2 YSYEKL, per germline. The junction had 10 bases not matched to a gene; V was cut back by 1 base and J by 0 bases. The CDR3 sequence is 18 residues long. The CDR3 reads CASSQAISGTGANYGYTF. The CDR3 DNA reads TGCGCCAGCAGCCAAGCCATTTCCGGGACAGGCGCTAACTATGGCTACACCTTC.